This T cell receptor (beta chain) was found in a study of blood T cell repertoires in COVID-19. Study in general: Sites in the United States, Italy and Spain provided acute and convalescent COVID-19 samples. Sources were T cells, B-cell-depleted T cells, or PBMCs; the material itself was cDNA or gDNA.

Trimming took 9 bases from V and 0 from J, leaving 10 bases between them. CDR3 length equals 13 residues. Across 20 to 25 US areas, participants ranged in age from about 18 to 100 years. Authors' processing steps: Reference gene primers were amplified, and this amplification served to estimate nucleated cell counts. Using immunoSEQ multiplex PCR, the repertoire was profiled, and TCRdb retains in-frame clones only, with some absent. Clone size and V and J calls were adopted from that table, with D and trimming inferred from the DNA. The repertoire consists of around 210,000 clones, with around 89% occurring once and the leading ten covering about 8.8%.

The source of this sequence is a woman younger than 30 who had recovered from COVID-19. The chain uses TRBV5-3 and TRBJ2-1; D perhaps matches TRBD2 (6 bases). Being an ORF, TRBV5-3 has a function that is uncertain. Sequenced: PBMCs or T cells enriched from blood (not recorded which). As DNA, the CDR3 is TGTGCCATCCAGACTAGCTCCTACAATGAGCAGTTCTTC. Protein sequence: CAIQTSSYNEQFF.